The 9 T cell receptor beta chains below were found in one sample sequenced in a study of blood T cell repertoires in COVID-19. Assay used: immunoSEQ multiplex PCR; TCRdb lists only in-frame clones, some missing. The sample contains 250,000 to 350,000 clones, around four fifths of which appear only once. The specimen was peripheral blood. The receptors were sampled from a woman aged 50 to 60 with acute or convalescent COVID-19.

The chain uses TRBV19 and TRBJ2-1; 7 bases are shared with TRBD2. The CDR3 extends over 18 amino acids. The junction had 15 bases not matched to a gene; V was cut back by 0 bases and J by 7 bases. Per the germline V gene, CDR1 is LNHDA and CDR2 is SQIVND (reference sequence). In DNA form, the CDR3 reads TGTGCCAGTAGTATAGACAGGCTAGCGGTCAACCGTCGGAATGAGCAGTTCTTC. It specifies CASSIDRLAVNRRNEQFF. The complete variable domain, with remaining parts taken from reference TRBV19 and TRBJ2-1, reads DGGITQSPKYLFRKEGQNVTLSCEQNLNHDAMYWYRQDPGQGLRLIYYSQIVNDFQKGDIAEGYSVSREKKESFPLTVTSAQKNPTAFYLCASSIDRLAVNRRNEQFFGPGTRLTVL.

This clone was detected only a few times. The V call is TRBV5-4, the J call TRBJ1-6, with D tentatively TRBD1 (6 bases). CDR1 and CDR2 from the germline V gene are SGHNT and YYREEE (reference sequence). CDR3 length equals 16 residues. V was clipped by 0 bases and J by 0 bases, with 7 bases between them. CDR3 in amino acids: CASSLDRVSYNSPLHF. The DNA of the CDR3 is TGTGCCAGCAGCTTGGACAGGGTCTCCTATAATTCACCCCTCCACTTT. Together with reference TRBV5-4 and TRBJ1-6, the CDR3 gives the full variable domain: ETGVTQSPTHLIKTRGQQVTLRCSSQSGHNTVSWYQQALGQGPQFIFQYYREEENGRGNFPPRFSGLQFPNYSSELNVNALELDDSALYLCASSLDRVSYNSPLHFGNGTRLTVT.

The V and J genes are TRBV18 and TRBJ2-6; D is perhaps TRBD1 (7 bases). Trimming stripped 0 bases from V and 4 bases from J, with 16 bases between. Germline CDR1 is KGHSH and CDR2 is LQKENI. This CDR3 spans 18 amino acids. The CDR3, as DNA: TGTGCCAGCTCACCACCGTCGACAGGGAGGTCCGGGGCCAACGTCCTGACTTTC. Residues: CASSPPSTGRSGANVLTF.

CDR3 in amino acids: CASSWDTSNEKLFF. The DNA for the CDR3 is TGTGCCAGCAGCTGGGACACTTCTAATGAAAAACTGTTTTTT. The chain carries TRBV5-8 and TRBJ1-4, with D perhaps TRBD1 (6 bases). The V gene's germline CDR1 is SGHTS and CDR2 YDEGEE. The V end lost 3 bases, the J end lost 3 bases, and 9 bases lay between the germline ends. The CDR3 sequence is 14 residues long.

The chain recombines TRBV29-1 with TRBJ1-2; the match to TRBD1 covers 10 bases. With V trimmed by 4 bases and J by 2 bases, 4 bases remained unmatched. The CDR3 spans 14 residues. Germline V gene lookup returns CDR1 SQVTM and CDR2 ANQGSEA. The CDR3 nucleotides read TGCAGCGTTGCGACAGGGGGCACGAACTATGGCTACACCTTC. Its translation is CSVATGGTNYGYTF.

The V call is TRBV3-1 (or the pseudogene TRBV3-2), the J call TRBJ2-1; 7 nucleotides align to TRBD2. The CDR3 is made up of 15 amino acids. V gave up 2 bases and J gave up 9 bases; unmatched junction bases: 10. CDR1 LGHDT and CDR2 YNNKEL come from the germline V gene (reference sequence). CDR3 loop: CASSQWGGREGEQFF. As DNA, the CDR3 is TGTGCCAGCAGCCAATGGGGGGGTAGGGAAGGTGAGCAGTTCTTC.

In its sample, this clone was seen once. The gene calls are TRBV5-1 and TRBJ1-1; 9 bases map to TRBD1. J gave up 5 bases and V 4 bases, and 6 bases lay outside the gene matches. Germline V CDR1 and CDR2: SGHRS, YFSETQ. The CDR3 runs 14 residues. CDR3 sequence reads: CASSRTGEATEAFF. DNA of the CDR3: TGCGCCAGCAGCCGGACAGGGGAGGCGACTGAAGCTTTCTTT.

CDR3 amino acids: CASSQTLLGGDHEQYF. The CDR3 DNA is TGCGCCAGCAGTCAAACTCTTTTGGGGGGGGACCACGAGCAGTACTTC. J is TRBJ2-7 and V is TRBV23-1; 7 nucleotides match TRBD2. TRBV23-1 is marked as an open reading frame, function uncertain. V gave up 2 bases and J gave up 5 bases; unmatched junction bases: 12. The CDR3 is made up of 16 amino acids.

V usage is TRBV7-2 and J usage is TRBJ2-2; the D is unclear. The CDR3 is 15 amino acids. The V gene lost 3 bases and the J gene lost 7 bases, with 15 bases spanning the gap. Germline lookup yields CDR1 SGHTA and CDR2 FQGNSA. The CDR3 sequence is CASSFVTTPGGELFF. In nucleotides, the CDR3 is TGTGCCAGCAGCTTTGTCACTACTCCTGGCGGGGAGCTGTTTTTT. The complete variable domain, with remaining parts taken from reference TRBV7-2 and TRBJ2-2, reads GAGVSQSPSNKVTEKGKDVELRCDPISGHTALYWYRQSLGQGLEFLIYFQGNSAPDKSGLPSDRFSAERTGGSVSTLTIQRTQQEDSAVYLCASSFVTTPGGELFFGEGSRLTVL.